These T cell receptor beta chains were read from a single sample in a study of T-cell memory formation after mild COVID-19. TCRdb processed the 5' RACE reads anew with MiXCR; each CDR3 protein has one entry. Among 300,000 to 350,000 distinct CDR3 sequences listed, roughly 13% were seen once. What was sequenced was PBMCs or a T cell subset sorted from them (not recorded which). These receptors all stem from a man between 18 and 35 years old who had mild COVID-19 (a few samples of this study predate the infection). Cell type and time point are not known. Both conserved end residues are trimmed from each CDR3. Each record gives: V gene, J gene, CDR3 protein.

>TRBV27|TRBJ2-3
ASSTLQGAQY
>TRBV6-5|TRBJ1-3
ASSADRGKSSGNTIY
>TRBV6-2/TRBV6-3|TRBJ1-5
ASSYRPGDNQPQH
>TRBV7-2|TRBJ1-6
ASRWARNSPLH
>TRBV11-2|TRBJ2-7
ASRILRTGRRGEQY
>TRBV12-3/TRBV12-4|TRBJ1-2
ASSSRPGTGYT
>TRBV28|TRBJ2-1
ASSPLGGGYNEQF
>TRBV11-2|TRBJ1-6
ASSFTRQDSPLH
>TRBV10-3|TRBJ2-2
AIKRGGAGELF
>TRBV20-1|TRBJ2-3
SAKASGTQY
>TRBV2|TRBJ1-6
ASREQGTPSPLH
>TRBV4-2|TRBJ2-7
ASSQGTREGGSGEQY
>TRBV5-1|TRBJ1-5
ASSNGTGYEQPQH
>TRBV6-2/TRBV6-3|TRBJ2-1
ASSYPDRVAF
>TRBV6-5|TRBJ2-5
ASGEQGPGGGQY
>TRBV7-2|TRBJ1-2
ASSLGRVDGYT
>TRBV6-1|TRBJ1-6
ASTGKGSPLH
>TRBV5-1|TRBJ1-2
ASAEPPYGYT
>TRBV6-1|TRBJ1-2
ATKPGAGGYT
>TRBV5-1|TRBJ1-1
ASSPWGDLNTEAF
>TRBV6-2/TRBV6-3|TRBJ2-7
ASTRSDYEQY
>TRBV5-6|TRBJ1-1
ASSLSGEWTEAF
>TRBV29-1|TRBJ2-5
SVDEGAETQY
>TRBV12-3/TRBV12-4|TRBJ1-4
ASSLEGQRAEKLF
>TRBV3-2|TRBJ2-5
ASRQTGGRLDEETQY
>TRBV12-3/TRBV12-4|TRBJ2-2
ASSFTISGELF
>TRBV5-1|TRBJ2-2
ASSLAVLGTGELF
>TRBV4-2|TRBJ2-1
ASSREGLYNEQF
>TRBV19|TRBJ2-5
ASSRAYQETQY
>TRBV15|TRBJ1-5
ATSSPSTEPNQPQH
>TRBV29-1|TRBJ2-1
SVLLASYNEQF
>TRBV6-5|TRBJ1-6
ASSAGQSSYNSPLH
>TRBV6-5|TRBJ2-5
ASSYAGGQETQY
>TRBV29-1|TRBJ1-2
SVVGGSDGYT
>TRBV11-2|TRBJ1-5
ASSLVPDQPQH
>TRBV5-1|TRBJ2-7
ASSLGLAGEYEQY
>TRBV25-1|TRBJ1-2
ASSPYGSGLSFYGYT
>TRBV5-1|TRBJ2-2
ASSQVPTGELF
>TRBV9|TRBJ1-6
ASSSDSKHNSPLH
>TRBV10-3|TRBJ2-5
AIRRGTGAQETQY
>TRBV5-1|TRBJ1-2
ASSLIPSANYGYT
>TRBV10-3|TRBJ2-3
AIGLDTQY
>TRBV2|TRBJ1-2
ASNWGDYGYT
>TRBV13|TRBJ2-7
ASSRGQGANEQY
>TRBV7-9|TRBJ1-2
ASRLSANYGYT
>TRBV20-1|TRBJ1-5
SAGQGGQPQH
>TRBV6-1|TRBJ2-1
ASRGTGLSYNEQF
>TRBV5-1|TRBJ2-5
ASRQGSQETQY
>TRBV5-1|TRBJ1-2
ASSQREANYGYT
>TRBV7-8|TRBJ2-5
ASRPGTSGILQETQY
>TRBV12-3/TRBV12-4|TRBJ1-2
ASSLGSYGYT
>TRBV6-6|TRBJ2-7
ASRASGQPYEQY
>TRBV6-4|TRBJ1-6
ASSDPVRRGPLSSYNSPLH
>TRBV7-8|TRBJ2-7
ASSLGEIYEQY
>TRBV15|TRBJ2-3
ATSRDGTSGVTDTQY